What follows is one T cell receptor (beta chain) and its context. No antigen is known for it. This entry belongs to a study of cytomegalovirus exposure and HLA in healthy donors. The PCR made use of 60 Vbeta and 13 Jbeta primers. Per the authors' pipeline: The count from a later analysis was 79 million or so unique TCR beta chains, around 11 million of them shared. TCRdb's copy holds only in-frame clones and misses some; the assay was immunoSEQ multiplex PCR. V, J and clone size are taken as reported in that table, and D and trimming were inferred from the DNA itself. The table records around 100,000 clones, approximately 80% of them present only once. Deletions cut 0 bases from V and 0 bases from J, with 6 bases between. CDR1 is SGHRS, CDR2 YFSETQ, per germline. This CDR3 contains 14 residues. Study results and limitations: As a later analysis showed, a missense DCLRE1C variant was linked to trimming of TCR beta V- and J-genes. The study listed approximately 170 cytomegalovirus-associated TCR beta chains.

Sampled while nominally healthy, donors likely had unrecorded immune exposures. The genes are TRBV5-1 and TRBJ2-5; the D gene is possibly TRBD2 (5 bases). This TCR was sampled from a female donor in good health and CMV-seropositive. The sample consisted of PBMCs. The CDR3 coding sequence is TGCGCCAGCAGCTTGGGGACTGACCAAGAGACCCAGTACTTC. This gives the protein CASSLGTDQETQYF.